The T cell receptor beta chain under discussion was sequenced for a study of CD8+CD57+ T cells in acquired aplastic anemia. Background on the study: Mean yield of DNA from sorted CD4+ and CD8+ cells was approximately 3 ug. Study-wide findings and caveats: Levels of CD8+ Simpson's diversity were not significantly distinct in patients versus controls.

With 1 base removed from V and 13 bases from J, the gap between germline ends came to 14 bases. Germline-derived CDR1 and CDR2 are SGHVS and FQNEAQ. The CDR3 length is 13 residues. About this clonotype: Its antigen is undetermined. The missing conserved phenylalanine or tryptophan at the end of this CDR3 makes a read error likely.

The authors sequenced patients whose flow cytometry had shown CD8+CD57+ cell expansion. All patients were therapy-naive when blood was sampled. Genomic DNA constituted the template upon which TCR beta VDJ and CDR3 profiling was performed. TCRdb passed the reads through MiXCR, listing each CDR3 protein once. Of roughly 250,000 distinct CDR3 sequences in the sample, 82% were seen once. This chain links TRBV7-8 with TRBJ2-1; D uncertain. The sample was sorted CD4+, CD8+, or CD8+CD57+ T cells (not recorded which) from PBMCs. The receptor's source is a human donor with aplastic anemia. CDR3 sequence: CASSLGVRREQFY. The CDR3 region has the DNA TGTGCCAGCAGCTTAGGGGTTAGGCGTGAACAGTTCTAC.